Shown below are 10 T cell receptor beta chains from a single sample sequenced in a study of cytomegalovirus exposure and HLA in healthy donors. PCR primers comprised 60 Vbeta and 13 Jbeta primers. Some clones are missing from TCRdb's copy, which holds only in-frame ones; the method was immunoSEQ multiplex PCR. This sample has over 80,000 clones, with roughly four fifths found just once. The sequenced sample consisted of PBMCs. Source of these receptors: a man younger than 40 in good health and CMV-seropositive.

The rearrangement uses TRBV12-5 and TRBJ1-1; a weak D match, TRBD1 (5 bases). V lost 3 bases and J lost 2, with 7 bases in between. Germline V gene sequence: CDR1 LGHNT, CDR2 FRNRAP. The CDR3 runs 13 residues. The CDR3 spells CASGLGANTEAFF. The CDR3, as DNA: TGTGCTAGTGGTTTAGGGGCAAACACTGAAGCTTTCTTT.

In DNA form, the CDR3 reads TGTGCCAGCAGCGTGGGACAGCCAAGCCCTAATGAAAAACTGTTTTTT. Translating it yields CASSVGQPSPNEKLFF. The chain couples TRBV9 to TRBJ1-4, with TRBD1 matching over 7 bases. Per germline, CDR1 SGDLS and CDR2 YYNGEE. The junction had 7 bases not matched to a gene; V was cut back by 2 bases and J by 3 bases. The CDR3 length is 16 residues. Complete variable domain (other parts from reference TRBV9 and TRBJ1-4): DSGVTQTPKHLITATGQRVTLRCSPRSGDLSVYWYQQSLDQGLQFLIQYYNGEERAKGNILERFSAQQFPDLHSELNLSSLELGDSALYFCASSVGQPSPNEKLFFGSGTQLSVL.

The chain has TRBV6-6 and TRBJ2-7; the match to TRBD2 covers 9 bases. The CDR3 spans 14 residues. V shed 6 bases, J shed 1 base, and the junction held 4 bases outside the gene matches. CDR1 and CDR2 (germline): MNHNY, SVGAGI (reference sequence). The CDR3 here is CASSHLAGSYEQYF. The DNA of the CDR3 is TGTGCCAGCAGCCACCTAGCGGGGTCCTACGAGCAGTACTTC.

This chain links TRBV6-5 with TRBJ2-1, with D perhaps TRBD2 (6 bases). This CDR3 has 16 residues. V was pared by 0 bases and J by 6 bases, with 15 bases between. CDR1 is MNHEY, CDR2 SVGAGI, per germline. The CDR3 protein is CASSYSTWGLPNEQFF. In DNA form, the CDR3 reads TGTGCCAGCAGTTACTCCACCTGGGGACTGCCCAATGAGCAGTTCTTC.

This sequence joins TRBV7-9 and TRBJ2-7; D is unclear. The CDR3 contains 16 residues. The germline V and J ends were trimmed by 4 bases and 0 bases, with 16 bases remaining between them. Germline V gene lookup returns CDR1 SEHNR and CDR2 FQNEAQ (reference sequence). This CDR3 reads CASSSPKSPNSYEQYF. CDR3 DNA sequence: TGTGCCAGCAGCTCCCCTAAGTCCCCGAACTCCTACGAGCAGTACTTC.

The chain has TRBV27 and TRBJ2-3; no clear D. The germline CDR1 and CDR2 sequences are MNHEY and SMNVEV (reference sequence). CDR3 size: 13 residues. V shed 5 bases and J shed 3 bases, with 9 bases lying between them. The CDR3 here is CASSLYPTDTQYF. The CDR3 DNA sequence: TGTGCCAGCAGTCTCTACCCGACAGATACGCAGTATTTT.

The chain employs TRBV7-2 and TRBJ2-5, with D maybe TRBD2 (6 bases). In germline, CDR1 is SGHTA, CDR2 FQGNSA. Deletions cut 5 bases from V and 2 bases from J, with 15 bases between. The length of the CDR3 is 15 residues. Written as DNA, the CDR3 is TGTGCCAGCAGCGCCTTGGCGGGATGGCAAGAGACCCAGTACTTC. It translates to CASSALAGWQETQYF.

The genes are TRBV5-1 and TRBJ1-1, with TRBD1 as a possible D gene (6 bases). V was trimmed by 7 bases and J by 1 base, leaving 17 bases between them. The germline V gene has CDR1 SGHRS and CDR2 YFSETQ. This CDR3 has 15 residues. In DNA form, the CDR3 reads TGCGCCAGCGCCGCTAGGACAGCAAAGAACACTGAAGCTTTCTTT. Residues: CASAARTAKNTEAFF.

This chain connects TRBV2 to TRBJ2-1; perhaps TRBD1 as D (6 bases). This CDR3 has 15 residues. Per germline, CDR1 SNHLY and CDR2 FYNNEI. V lost 4 bases, J lost 3 bases, and 13 bases lay in between. CDR3 sequence reads: CASSADRKNYNEQFF. In DNA form, the CDR3 reads TGTGCCAGCAGTGCCGACAGGAAGAACTACAATGAGCAGTTCTTC. The full variable domain, with the rest looked up from reference TRBV2 and TRBJ2-1, is EPEVTQTPSHQVTQMGQEVILRCVPISNHLYFYWYRQILGQKVEFLVSFYNNEISEKSEIFDDQFSVERPDGSNFTLKIRSTKLEDSAMYFCASSADRKNYNEQFFGPGTRLTVL.

The table lists this clone with a count of one. The chain is built from TRBV29-1 and TRBJ2-7; 8 bases map to TRBD1. In germline, CDR1 is SQVTM, CDR2 ANQGSEA. Unmatched junction bases numbered 8, after V lost 4 bases and J lost 3 bases. CDR3 length: 14 residues. CDR3 amino acids: CSVAGWTGNYEQYF. The CDR3 region has the DNA TGCAGCGTTGCCGGCTGGACAGGGAACTACGAGCAGTACTTC.